Included here is one T cell receptor (beta chain) sequence, with context. V was pared by 0 bases and J by 0 bases, with 6 bases between. CDR1 is SGHRS, CDR2 YFSETQ, per germline. The CDR3 sequence is 14 residues long. This entry is derived from a study of blood T cell repertoires in COVID-19. Under the authors' procedure: Scientists estimated how many nucleated cells there were by amplifying reference gene primers. TCRdb keeps only in-frame clones here, not all; method: immunoSEQ multiplex PCR. V and J calls plus clone size are reproduced from that table; the DNA served to infer D and trimming. The sample holds 45,000 to 50,000 clones, 85% to 90% seen once.

This receptor was obtained from a woman between 55 and 75 years old with acute or convalescent COVID-19. Source material: peripheral blood. The V gene is TRBV5-1, the J gene TRBJ1-1, with D possibly TRBD1 on 6 matching bases. The CDR3 bases are TGCGCCAGCAGCTTGGGGACAGTGAACACTGAAGCTTTCTTT. It yields the protein CASSLGTVNTEAFF.